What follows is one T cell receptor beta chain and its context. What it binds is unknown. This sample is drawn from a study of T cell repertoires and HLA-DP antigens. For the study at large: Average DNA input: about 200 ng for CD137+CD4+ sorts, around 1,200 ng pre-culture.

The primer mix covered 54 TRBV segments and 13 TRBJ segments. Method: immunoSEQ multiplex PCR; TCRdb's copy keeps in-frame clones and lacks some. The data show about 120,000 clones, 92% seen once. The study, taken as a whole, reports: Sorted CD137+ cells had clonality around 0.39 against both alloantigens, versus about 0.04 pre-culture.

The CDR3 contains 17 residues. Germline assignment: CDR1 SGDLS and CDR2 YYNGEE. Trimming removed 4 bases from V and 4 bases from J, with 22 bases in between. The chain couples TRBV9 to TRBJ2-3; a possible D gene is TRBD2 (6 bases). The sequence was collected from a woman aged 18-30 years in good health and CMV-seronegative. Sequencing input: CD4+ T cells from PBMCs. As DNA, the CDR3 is TGTGCCAGCAGCCCGCTGGGGGGACGCCAGCCGCCAGATACGCAGTATTTT. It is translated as CASSPLGGRQPPDTQYF.